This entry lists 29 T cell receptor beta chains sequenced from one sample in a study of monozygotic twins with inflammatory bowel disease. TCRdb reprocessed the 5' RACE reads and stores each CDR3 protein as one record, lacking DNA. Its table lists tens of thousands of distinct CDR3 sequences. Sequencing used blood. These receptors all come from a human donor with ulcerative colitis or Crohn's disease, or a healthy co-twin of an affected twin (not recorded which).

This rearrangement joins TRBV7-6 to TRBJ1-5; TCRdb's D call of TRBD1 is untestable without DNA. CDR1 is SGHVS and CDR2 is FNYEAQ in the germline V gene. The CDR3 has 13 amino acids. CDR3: CASSQDRYQPQHF.

The CDR3 loop is CASREGTSEGYEQYF. The chain couples TRBV28 to TRBJ2-7; TCRdb reports TRBD2, a call that lacks DNA to check it against. The CDR3 spans 15 residues. From germline, CDR1 is MDHEN and CDR2 SYDVKM. The variable domain in full, with the rest retrieved from reference TRBV28 and TRBJ2-7, is DVKVTQSSRYLVKRTGEKVFLECVQDMDHENMFWYRQDPGLGLRLIYFSYDVKMKEKGDIPEGYSVSREKKERFSLILESASTNQTSMYLCASREGTSEGYEQYFGPGTRLTVT.

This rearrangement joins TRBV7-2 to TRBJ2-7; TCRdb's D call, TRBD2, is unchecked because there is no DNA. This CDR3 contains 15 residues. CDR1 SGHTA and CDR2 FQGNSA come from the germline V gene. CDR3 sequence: CASSLGNGGAYEQYF.

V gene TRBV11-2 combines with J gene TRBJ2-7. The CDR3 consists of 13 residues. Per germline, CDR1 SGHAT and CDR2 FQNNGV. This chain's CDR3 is CASSLDSVYEQYF.

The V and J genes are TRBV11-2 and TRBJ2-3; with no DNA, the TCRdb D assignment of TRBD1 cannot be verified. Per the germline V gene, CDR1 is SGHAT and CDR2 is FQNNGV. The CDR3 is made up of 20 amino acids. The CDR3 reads CASSLPSGSQGDPGTDTQYF. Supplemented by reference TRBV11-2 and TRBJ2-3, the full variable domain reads EAGVAQSPRYKIIEKRQSVAFWCNPISGHATLYWYQQILGQGPKLLIQFQNNGVVDDSQLPKDRFSAERLKGVDSTLKIQPAKLEDSAVYLCASSLPSGSQGDPGTDTQYFGPGTRLTVL.

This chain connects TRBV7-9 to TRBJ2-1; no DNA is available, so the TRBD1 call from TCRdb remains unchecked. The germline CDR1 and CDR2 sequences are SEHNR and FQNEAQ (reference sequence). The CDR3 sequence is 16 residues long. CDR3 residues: CASSLRTGGTYNEQFF.

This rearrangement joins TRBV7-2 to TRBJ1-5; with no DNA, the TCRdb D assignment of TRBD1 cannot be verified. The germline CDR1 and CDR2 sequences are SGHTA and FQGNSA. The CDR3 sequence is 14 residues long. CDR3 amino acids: CASSPLQGHQPQHF.

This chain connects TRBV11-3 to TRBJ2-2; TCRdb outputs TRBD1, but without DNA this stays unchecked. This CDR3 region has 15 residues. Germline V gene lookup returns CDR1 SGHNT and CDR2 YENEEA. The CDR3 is CASSFTGVGTGELFF.

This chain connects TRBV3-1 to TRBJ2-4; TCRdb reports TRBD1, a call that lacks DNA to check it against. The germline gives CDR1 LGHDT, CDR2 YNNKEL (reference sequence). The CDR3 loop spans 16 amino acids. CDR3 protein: CASSPWGDLAKNIQYF.

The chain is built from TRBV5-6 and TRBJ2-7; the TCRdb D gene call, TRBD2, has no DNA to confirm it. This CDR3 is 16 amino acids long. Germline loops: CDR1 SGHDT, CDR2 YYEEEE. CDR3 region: CASSDETSGPSYEQYF.

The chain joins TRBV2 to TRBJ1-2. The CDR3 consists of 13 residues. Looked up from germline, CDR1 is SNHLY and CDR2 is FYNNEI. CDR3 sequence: CASSERGQDRPSF.

The CDR3 reads CASSFLGQALISPLHF. V and J are TRBV7-2 and TRBJ1-6; no DNA is available, so the TRBD1 call from TCRdb remains unchecked. In germline, CDR1 is SGHTA, CDR2 FQGNSA. The CDR3 spans 16 residues.

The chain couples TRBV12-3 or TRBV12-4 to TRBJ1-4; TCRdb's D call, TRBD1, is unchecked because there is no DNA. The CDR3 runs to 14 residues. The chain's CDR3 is CASRTGTGEEKLFF.

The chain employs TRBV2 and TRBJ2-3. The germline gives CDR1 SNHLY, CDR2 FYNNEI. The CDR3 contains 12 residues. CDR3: CASSTDTDTQYF.

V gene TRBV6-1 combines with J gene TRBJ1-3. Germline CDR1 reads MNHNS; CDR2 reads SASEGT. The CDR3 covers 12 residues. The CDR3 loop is CASKQPGNTIYF.

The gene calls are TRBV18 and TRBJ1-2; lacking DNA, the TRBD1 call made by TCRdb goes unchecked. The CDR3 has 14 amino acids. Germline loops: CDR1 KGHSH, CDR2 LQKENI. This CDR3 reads CASSPTRGDYGYTF.

CDR3 loop: CATSRRDGTEKLFF. The chain links TRBV15 to TRBJ1-4. Germline loops: CDR1 LNHNV, CDR2 YYDKDF (reference sequence). The CDR3 runs 14 residues.

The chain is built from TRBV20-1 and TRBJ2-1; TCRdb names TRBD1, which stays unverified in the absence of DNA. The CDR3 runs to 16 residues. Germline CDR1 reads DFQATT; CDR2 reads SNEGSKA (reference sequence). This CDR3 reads CSARPRLTGGYNEQFF.

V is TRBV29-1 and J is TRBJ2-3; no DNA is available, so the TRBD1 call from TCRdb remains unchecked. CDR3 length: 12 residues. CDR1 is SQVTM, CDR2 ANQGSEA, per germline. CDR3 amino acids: CSVRGLADTQYF.

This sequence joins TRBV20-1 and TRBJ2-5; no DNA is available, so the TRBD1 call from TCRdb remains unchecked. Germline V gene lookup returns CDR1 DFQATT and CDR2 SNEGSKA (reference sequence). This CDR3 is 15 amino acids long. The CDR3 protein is CSASPGTPLQETQYF.

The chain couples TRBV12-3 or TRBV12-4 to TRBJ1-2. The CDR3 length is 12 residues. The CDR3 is CASSLGLHGYTF.

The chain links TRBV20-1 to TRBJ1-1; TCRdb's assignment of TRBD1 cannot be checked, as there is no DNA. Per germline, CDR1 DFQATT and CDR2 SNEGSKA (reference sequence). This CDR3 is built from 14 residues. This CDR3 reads CSAQAGTGNTEAFF.

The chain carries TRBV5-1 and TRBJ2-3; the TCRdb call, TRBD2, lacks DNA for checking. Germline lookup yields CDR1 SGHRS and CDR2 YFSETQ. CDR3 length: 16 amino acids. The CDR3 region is CASSLVSAGGTDTQYF.

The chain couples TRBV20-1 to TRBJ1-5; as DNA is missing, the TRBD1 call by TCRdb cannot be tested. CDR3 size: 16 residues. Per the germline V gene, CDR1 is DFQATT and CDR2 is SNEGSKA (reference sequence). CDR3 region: CSARDRVGGLNQPQHF.

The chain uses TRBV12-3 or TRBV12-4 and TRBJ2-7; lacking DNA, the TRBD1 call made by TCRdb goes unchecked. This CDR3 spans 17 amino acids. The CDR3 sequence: CASSLGPWGQGAGEQYF.

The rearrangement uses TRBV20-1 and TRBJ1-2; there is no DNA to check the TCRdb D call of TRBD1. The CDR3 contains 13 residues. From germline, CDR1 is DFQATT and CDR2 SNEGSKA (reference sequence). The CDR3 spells CSAVRGGTYGYTF.

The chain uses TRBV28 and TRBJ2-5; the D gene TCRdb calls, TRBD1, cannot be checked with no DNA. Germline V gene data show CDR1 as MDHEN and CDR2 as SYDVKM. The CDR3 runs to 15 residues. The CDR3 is CASSPSRASKETQYF.

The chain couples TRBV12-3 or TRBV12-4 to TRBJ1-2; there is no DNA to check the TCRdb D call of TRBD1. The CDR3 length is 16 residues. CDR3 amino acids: CASSFKTRGTVYGYTF.

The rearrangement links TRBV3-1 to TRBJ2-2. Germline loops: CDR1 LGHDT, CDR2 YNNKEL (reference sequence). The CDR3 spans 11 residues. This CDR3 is CASRMDGELFF. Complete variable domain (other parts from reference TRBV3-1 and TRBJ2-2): DTAVSQTPKYLVTQMGNDKSIKCEQNLGHDTMYWYKQDSKKFLKIMFSYNNKELIINETVPNRFSPKSPDKAHLNLHINSLELGDSAVYFCASRMDGELFFGEGSRLTVL.